The rows below give T cell receptor beta chains drawn from one sample of a study of T cell responses to AZD1222 COVID-19 vaccine. This table comes from immunoSEQ multiplex PCR, and its TCRdb copy is limited to in-frame clones, with some not included. Of roughly 150,000 clones listed, around 87% are singletons. The material sequenced was peripheral blood, taken 28 days after the second AZD1222 dose. The receptor source for this set is an adult who received the AZD1222 COVID-19 vaccine. Each CDR3 is given with its conserved first and last residue. The D gene is left open where the match is weak. A clone size is listed for some rows: how often the clone was seen (once, few, many), or a class if it is expanded.

D	V	J	size	CDR3	DNA
-	TRBV19	TRBJ2-7	-	CASSGPYDGQYF	TGTGCCAGTAGTGGCCCCTACGATGGGCAGTACTTC
TRBD1	TRBV7-2	TRBJ1-2	-	CASSSRQGYGYTF	TGTGCCAGCAGCTCGCGACAGGGCTATGGCTACACCTTC
-	TRBV28	TRBJ2-2	-	CASSLQQNTGELFF	TGTGCCAGCAGTCTCCAACAAAACACCGGGGAGCTGTTTTTT
-	TRBV18	TRBJ1-1	-	CASSPPYTEAFF	TGTGCCAGCTCACCACCTTACACTGAAGCTTTCTTT
-	TRBV4-1	TRBJ1-5	-	CASSLRQGNQPQHF	TGCGCCAGCAGCCTCCGGCAGGGGAATCAGCCCCAGCATTTT
-	TRBV19	TRBJ2-6	-	CASSRGWGNSGANVLTF	TGTGCCAGTAGTAGGGGGTGGGGGAACTCTGGGGCCAACGTCCTGACTTTC
-	TRBV28	TRBJ2-5	once	CASGPGAGYDETQYF	TGTGCCAGCGGCCCTGGGGCGGGGTATGATGAGACCCAGTACTTC
TRBD2	TRBV7-9	TRBJ2-5	-	CASSSRWEGTQYF	TGTGCCAGCAGCAGCCGGTGGGAGGGGACCCAGTACTTC
-	TRBV7-2	TRBJ2-7	-	CASSSSVTYEQYF	TGTGCCAGCAGCTCATCGGTTACCTACGAGCAGTACTTC
-	TRBV12-3/TRBV12-4	TRBJ1-5	-	CASSFSSNQPQHF	TGTGCCAGCAGTTTCTCTAGCAATCAGCCCCAGCATTTT
-	TRBV19	TRBJ1-5	-	CASSKGIYQPQHF	TGTGCCAGTAGTAAGGGAATTTATCAGCCCCAGCATTTT
-	TRBV15	TRBJ2-6	-	CATSRVASGANVLTF	TGTGCCACCAGCAGAGTTGCGTCTGGGGCCAACGTCCTGACTTTC
-	TRBV29-1	TRBJ2-6	-	CSVEDRGSGANVLTF	TGCAGCGTTGAAGATCGGGGTTCTGGGGCCAACGTCCTGACTTTC
-	TRBV5-4	TRBJ2-5	-	CASTRSGSQETQYF	TGTGCCAGCACCCGTTCGGGATCCCAAGAGACCCAGTACTTC
-	TRBV9	TRBJ2-1	-	CASSVGLGLDNEQFF	TGTGCCAGCAGCGTAGGGCTTGGTTTGGACAATGAGCAGTTCTTC
-	TRBV19	TRBJ2-3	-	CASSGGIDTQYF	TGTGCCAGCTCTGGGGGTATAGATACGCAGTATTTT
TRBD1	TRBV19	TRBJ1-1	-	CASSDRGEAFF	TGTGCCAGTAGCGACAGGGGGGAAGCTTTCTTT
TRBD2	TRBV4-1	TRBJ2-2	-	CASSRQAGLNTGELFF	TGCGCCAGCAGCCGGCAAGCGGGGTTGAACACCGGGGAGCTGTTTTTT
-	TRBV19	TRBJ1-1	-	CASSTIYLTSDNTEAFF	TGTGCCAGTAGTACCATATATTTGACATCAGACAACACTGAAGCTTTCTTT
-	TRBV6-5	TRBJ1-5	-	CASSYSTLAQHF	TGTGCCAGCAGTTACTCGACGTTAGCCCAGCATTTT
-	TRBV10-3	TRBJ2-7	-	CAISEVRAQGQYF	TGTGCCATCAGTGAGGTCAGGGCACAAGGGCAGTACTTC
TRBD1	TRBV10-2	TRBJ1-6	once	CASSRDSYSPLHF	TGCGCCAGCAGTCGGGACAGTTATTCACCCCTCCACTTT
-	TRBV9	TRBJ2-2	-	CASSGFNTGELFF	TGTGCCAGCAGCGGGTTTAACACCGGGGAGCTGTTTTTT
-	TRBV6-5	TRBJ2-1	once	CAGQGYNEQFF	TGTGCCGGCCAGGGCTACAATGAGCAGTTCTTC
TRBD2	TRBV5-1	TRBJ2-1	-	CASSLGLAQGNEQFF	TGCGCCAGCAGCTTGGGACTAGCCCAAGGCAATGAGCAGTTCTTC
TRBD1	TRBV19	TRBJ2-7	many	CASSQRTGGYEQYF	TGTGCCAGTAGTCAACGGACAGGGGGGTACGAGCAGTACTTC
TRBD2	TRBV4-1	TRBJ2-1	few	CASSQGLAGVNEQFF	TGCGCCAGCAGCCAAGGGCTAGCGGGAGTCAATGAGCAGTTCTTC
-	TRBV27	TRBJ2-3	-	CASSLRVTDTQYF	TGTGCCAGCAGTCTCCGGGTGACAGATACGCAGTATTTT
-	TRBV19	TRBJ2-7	-	CASSTRAVPGEQYF	TGTGCCAGTAGTACGCGAGCGGTGCCGGGCGAGCAGTACTTC
TRBD2	TRBV7-8	TRBJ2-7	once	CASTVAGGPYEQYF	TGTGCCAGCACCGTAGCGGGAGGGCCTTACGAGCAGTACTTC
TRBD1	TRBV25-1	TRBJ2-3	-	CASSARDREGTDTQYF	TGTGCCAGCAGTGCCAGGGACAGGGAGGGCACAGATACGCAGTATTTT
TRBD2	TRBV7-8	TRBJ2-2	-	CASSLAIAGGSRELFF	TGTGCCAGCAGCTTAGCGATCGCGGGAGGGAGCCGGGAGCTGTTTTTT
-	TRBV4-1	TRBJ2-7	-	CASSPGGGEQYF	TGCGCCAGCAGCCCTGGAGGGGGGGAGCAGTACTTC
-	TRBV6-5	TRBJ2-1	-	CASSYSERDEQFF	TGTGCCAGCAGTTACTCTGAGAGGGATGAGCAGTTCTTC
-	TRBV21-1	TRBJ2-1	-	CASSKAPSTNRRAGPNSEQFF	TGTGCCAGCAGCAAAGCGCCCTCCACGAACCGGAGGGCCGGTCCTAACAGTGAGCAGTTCTTC
-	TRBV12-5	TRBJ2-2	-	CASGLGTGELFF	TGTGCTAGTGGTTTGGGGACCGGGGAGCTGTTTTTT
-	TRBV28	TRBJ1-1	-	CASSLLSEGSKGTEAFF	TGTGCCAGCAGTTTATTGTCCGAGGGATCGAAAGGGACTGAAGCTTTCTTT
TRBD1	TRBV19	TRBJ1-3	-	CASSRGQGTAATGNTIYF	TGTGCCAGTAGTAGAGGACAGGGGACCGCAGCCACTGGAAACACCATATATTTT
-	TRBV3-1/TRBV3-2	TRBJ1-1	-	CASSQGRSGTEAFF	TGTGCCAGCAGCCAAGGCAGGTCGGGCACTGAAGCTTTCTTT
-	TRBV4-3	TRBJ2-1	-	CASSPTRDFEQFF	TGCGCCAGCAGCCCCACCCGGGATTTTGAGCAGTTCTTC
TRBD2	TRBV7-3	TRBJ2-3	-	CASSHDGLAADTQYF	TGTGCCAGCAGCCACGATGGACTAGCCGCAGATACGCAGTATTTT